This is a list of T cell receptor beta chains from one sample in a study of T cell changes during pregnancy in multiple sclerosis. Method: immunoSEQ multiplex PCR; TCRdb's copy keeps in-frame clones and lacks some. The repertoire holds 100,000 to 150,000 clones, with roughly 92% as singletons. The sample here was peripheral blood, taken before pregnancy. The receptors stem from a female donor with multiple sclerosis, enrolled in a pregnancy study. Both conserved end residues are part of each CDR3. The order of the fields is V gene, J gene, CDR3 protein.

TRBV5-1,TRBJ2-2,CASCSDRVETGELFF
TRBV28,TRBJ1-2,CASSSVRGYTF
TRBV6-1,TRBJ1-2,CASSPRGQGVRGYTF
TRBV6-5,TRBJ2-5,CASSYSPSARETQYF
TRBV6-1,TRBJ1-5,CASSEAGTGNQPQHF
TRBV7-6,TRBJ1-3,CASSLSGTAGNTIYF
TRBV7-9,TRBJ1-1,CASSLFPDRGDTEAFF
TRBV5-1,TRBJ2-5,CASSQDSIQTQYF
TRBV5-1,TRBJ2-3,CASSLFGGGGDTQYF
TRBV6-5,TRBJ2-1,CASSSPSGRIHNEQFF
TRBV14,TRBJ2-7,CASSQDLAGVGEQYF
TRBV7-9,TRBJ1-1,CAGKGGAEATEAFF
TRBV7-8,TRBJ2-5,CASSLLRAGARETQYF
TRBV2,NA,CASSGDRGYEQYF
TRBV9,TRBJ2-1,CASSSRVNEQFF
TRBV30,TRBJ2-2,CAWSGSGWTGELFF
TRBV9,TRBJ2-1,CASSVSGLAGGKEQFF
TRBV11-2,TRBJ2-1,CASSPFPGNEQFF
TRBV6-1,TRBJ1-2,CASSGGGRGWYGYTF
TRBV7-2,TRBJ2-2,CASSLRVRGANTGELFF
TRBV6-1,TRBJ2-6,CASSADWGLNSGANVLTF
TRBV6-1,TRBJ1-1,CASNRRMNTEAFF
TRBV19,TRBJ2-2,CASSIKAAGVELFF
TRBV4-2,TRBJ2-1,CASSQDQAGVNNEQFF
TRBV30,TRBJ2-7,CALTKGTVPSYEQYF
TRBV7-9,TRBJ2-2,CASSLVNSGGTGELFF
TRBV18,TRBJ2-3,CASSPFGGGSSTDTQYF